These T cell receptor beta chains were read from a single sample in a study of T cells after yellow fever vaccination. TCRdb re-called the 5' RACE reads with MiXCR, one entry per CDR3 protein. Of around 600,000 distinct CDR3 sequences listed, 12% are singletons. This material consisted of PBMCs, taken on the day of the yellow fever booster vaccination. The receptors shown here come from a man in his thirties or forties who received the YFV17D yellow fever vaccine. The CDR3 runs from the conserved cysteine through the conserved F or W. Fields, in order: V gene, J gene, clone size, D gene, CDR3 DNA, CDR3 protein. A D gene is named only where the DNA matches it firmly. The size field is filled for only some rows; it gives once, few, many or a size class.

TRBV28,TRBJ2-7,NA,NA,TGTGCCAGCAGTTCACCCCGTGAGGGAGATCCTTACGAGCAGTACTTC,CASSSPREGDPYEQYF
TRBV5-1,TRBJ2-7,few,NA,TGCGCCAGCAGCTTGGCCTCCGGGAAGGGGTACGAGCAGTACTTC,CASSLASGKGYEQYF
TRBV7-9,TRBJ2-7,few,NA,TGTGCCAGCAGCCGTAGGAAGCCGACAGGCGACTCCTACGAGCAGTACTTC,CASSRRKPTGDSYEQYF
TRBV7-3,TRBJ2-1,NA,NA,TGTGCCAGCAGCTCATCTAGTAGCTCCTACAATGAGCAGTTCTTC,CASSSSSSSYNEQFF
TRBV29-1,TRBJ1-5,many,TRBD1,TGCAGCGTGACAGGGGTCGGCAATCAGCCCCAGCATTTT,CSVTGVGNQPQHF
TRBV7-3,TRBJ2-2,few,NA,TGTGCCAGCAGCTTAACAGCGAGCTACACCGGGGAGCTGTTTTTT,CASSLTASYTGELFF
TRBV27,TRBJ1-6,NA,NA,TGTGCCAGCAGTTTATCGCGGCAGGGTATCTCCCTGGCCTACAGAACCTCACCCCTCCACTTT,CASSLSRQGISLAYRTSPLHF
TRBV6-5,TRBJ1-2,few,NA,TGTGCCAGCAGTTACCGTAGGGACGAGACTGGCTACACCTTC,CASSYRRDETGYTF
TRBV5-5,TRBJ2-7,NA,TRBD1,TGTGCCAGCAGCGAGGGGGGGGGACAGGGAACCTACGAGCAGTACTTC,CASSEGGGQGTYEQYF
TRBV2,TRBJ2-2,few,NA,TGTGCCAGCAGTGCCGACGCCAGAGACACCGGGGAGCTGTTTTTT,CASSADARDTGELFF
TRBV7-2,TRBJ1-2,many,NA,TGTGCCAGCAGCGCAACCCGGGCCACCCGGACCTTC,CASSATRATRTF
TRBV7-7,TRBJ2-3,NA,NA,TGTGCTAGCAGCGCGTCTGGCGCCTCGACTACGCAGTATTTT,CASSASGASTTQYF
TRBV20-1,TRBJ2-3,NA,NA,TGCAGTGCTAGTAACAGACCCCCCACAGATACGCAGTATTTT,CSASNRPPTDTQYF
TRBV29-1,TRBJ2-7,NA,NA,TGCAGCGTTACCGGAGGGCACTACGAGCAGTACTTC,CSVTGGHYEQYF
TRBV24-1,TRBJ1-1,NA,TRBD1,TGTGCCACCCAAGGACAGGGGATGGCTTTCTTT,CATQGQGMAFF
TRBV4-2,TRBJ2-3,few,NA,TGTGCCAGCAGCCAAGATGATTGGGCAGATACGCAGTATTTT,CASSQDDWADTQYF